Shown below are 26 T cell receptor beta chains from a single sample sequenced in a study of blood T cell repertoires in COVID-19. TCRdb keeps only in-frame clones here, not all; method: immunoSEQ multiplex PCR. The sample shows roughly 56,000 clones, approximately 83% of them seen only once. The material sequenced was peripheral blood. These receptors originate from a human donor in a cohort sampled during active COVID-19.

The chain joins TRBV4-2 to TRBJ2-7; TRBD1 might be the D (5 bases). Germline V gene sequence: CDR1 LGHNA, CDR2 YNFKEQ. V was cut by 0 bases and J by 7 bases, with 10 bases left in between. The CDR3 contains 13 residues. The CDR3 here is CASSQDAGWEQYF. As DNA, the CDR3 is TGTGCCAGCAGCCAAGATGCAGGGTGGGAGCAGTACTTC.

This sequence joins TRBV6-1 and TRBJ1-6; D remains ambiguous. Germline assignment: CDR1 MNHNS and CDR2 SASEGT. The CDR3 is 13 amino acids. Trimming cost V 3 bases and J 6 bases, with 6 bases left between them. The CDR3 loop reads CASSERPNSPLHF. CDR3 nucleotides: TGTGCCAGCAGTGAGCGTCCTAATTCACCCCTCCACTTT.

V and J are TRBV30 and TRBJ2-3; the match to TRBD2 covers 9 bases. The CDR3 has 15 residues. Per the germline V gene, CDR1 is GTSNPN and CDR2 is SVGIG (reference sequence). Trimming removed 2 bases from V and 4 bases from J; junction bases left unmatched: 7. CDR3 region: CAWSHSGSGADTQYF. Here the CDR3 DNA reads TGTGCCTGGAGTCATAGCGGGAGTGGCGCAGATACGCAGTATTTT.

This sequence joins TRBV6-5 and TRBJ2-2; possibly TRBD1 for D (6 bases). The germline V gene encodes CDR1 MNHEY and CDR2 SVGAGI. The CDR3 totals 15 residues. V was pared by 5 bases and J by 4 bases, with 14 bases between. The CDR3 coding sequence is TGTGCCAGCAGTCCCGGGACATGGGCCACCGGGGAGCTGTTTTTT. This translates into CASSPGTWATGELFF.

V and J are TRBV27 and TRBJ2-1, with 14 bases matching TRBD2. With 11 bases clipped from V and 2 bases from J, the junction kept 14 bases outside the gene matches. Germline values: CDR1 MNHEY, CDR2 SMNVEV (reference sequence). The CDR3 is 18 residues long. The CDR3 protein is CAARAQGLAGAAYNEQFF. The CDR3 DNA is TGTGCCGCCCGAGCCCAGGGACTAGCGGGAGCAGCCTACAATGAGCAGTTCTTC.

The chain combines TRBV7-9 with TRBJ1-6, with D maybe TRBD1 (6 bases). This CDR3 is 16 amino acids long. With 7 bases removed from V and 8 bases from J, the gap between germline ends came to 21 bases. Looked up from germline, CDR1 is SEHNR and CDR2 is FQNEAQ (reference sequence). Written as DNA, the CDR3 is TGTGCCAGCACCTCCCGACGGGGGGCAGTAGATTCACCCCTCCACTTT. Its protein is CASTSRRGAVDSPLHF. The full variable domain, its missing parts supplied by reference TRBV7-9 and TRBJ1-6, is DTGVSQNPRHKITKRGQNVTFRCDPISEHNRLYWYRQTLGQGPEFLTYFQNEAQLEKSRLLSDRFSAERPKGSFSTLEIQRTEQGDSAMYLCASTSRRGAVDSPLHFGNGTRLTVT.

J is TRBJ2-3 and V is TRBV18; the D gene is possibly TRBD2 (6 bases). The CDR3 is made up of 15 amino acids. V was trimmed by 6 bases and J by 4 bases, leaving 17 bases between them. The germline CDR1 and CDR2 sequences are KGHSH and LQKENI. The CDR3 protein is CASSPPRGIADTQYF. In DNA, the CDR3 is TGTGCCAGCTCCCCTCCCCGGGGGATCGCAGATACGCAGTATTTT.

The chain couples TRBV6-5 to TRBJ2-1; TRBD2 matches at 10 bases. The CDR3 spans 15 residues. V lost 6 bases, J lost 5 bases, and 7 bases stayed unmatched. The germline CDR1 and CDR2 sequences are MNHEY and SVGAGI. As DNA, the CDR3 is TGTGCCAGCAGGCGAAGCGGACTAGCGGACAATGAGCAGTTCTTC. It yields the protein CASRRSGLADNEQFF.

Details on this clone: This same CDR3 is encoded by further DNA sequences in the sample. The J gene is TRBJ1-1, the V gene TRBV6-6; the D is unclear. Trimming took off 6 bases at V and 5 bases at J, with 13 bases between the two ends. The germline V gene has CDR1 MNHNY and CDR2 SVGAGI (reference sequence). This CDR3 comprises 13 residues. CDR3 in amino acids: CASSSLVETEAFF. CDR3 in DNA: TGTGCCAGCAGCTCCCTAGTGGAGACTGAAGCTTTCTTT.

V and J are TRBV28 and TRBJ2-5; the D is unclear. CDR1 and CDR2 (germline): MDHEN, SYDVKM. This CDR3 is 11 amino acids long. The V end was cut by 3 bases, the J end by 4 bases, with 3 bases between. Here the CDR3 DNA reads TGTGCCAGCAGTTTCCGAGAGACCCAGTACTTC. Its protein product is CASSFRETQYF.

This chain joins TRBV7-3 and TRBJ1-1; D is unclear. Trimming cost V 4 bases and J 2 bases, with 26 bases left between them. CDR1 and CDR2 (germline): SGHTA, FQGTGA. This CDR3 contains 19 residues. The CDR3 here is CASSSRTGWARAVNTEAFF. CDR3 in DNA: TGTGCCAGCAGCTCCAGGACTGGTTGGGCGAGGGCAGTAAACACTGAAGCTTTCTTT.

This chain connects TRBV5-4 to TRBJ1-2; D may be TRBD1 (6 bases). V lost 0 bases to trimming and J lost 7 bases, with 10 bases between them. The germline V gene has CDR1 SGHNT and CDR2 YYREEE (reference sequence). The CDR3 is made up of 13 amino acids. CDR3 loop: CASSLVGARGYTF. DNA for the CDR3: TGTGCCAGCAGCTTGGTGGGGGCTCGTGGCTACACCTTC.

CDR3 nucleotide sequence: TGTGCCAGCAGCTCTAGCCCTAGCTCCTACAATGAGCAGTTCTTC. This sequence encodes CASSSSPSSYNEQFF. V usage is TRBV7-3 and J usage is TRBJ2-1; a possible D gene is TRBD2 (5 bases). This CDR3 has 15 residues. V lost 4 bases and J 0 bases, leaving 10 bases between the germline ends. The germline V gene encodes CDR1 SGHTA and CDR2 FQGTGA.

The chain recombines TRBV5-8 with TRBJ1-5; TRBD1 agrees at 7 bases. Germline-derived CDR1 and CDR2 are SGHTS and YDEGEE. V shed 7 bases, J shed 0 bases, and the junction held 16 bases outside the gene matches. The CDR3 length is 18 residues. The CDR3 is CASRSGQRSLYSNQPQHF. The CDR3 DNA follows: TGTGCCAGCCGCTCGGGACAGCGAAGCCTATATAGCAATCAGCCCCAGCATTTT. The full variable domain, with the rest looked up from reference TRBV5-8 and TRBJ1-5, is EAGVTQSPTHLIKTRGQQATLRCSPISGHTSVYWYQQALGLGLQFLLWYDEGEERNRGNFPPRFSGRQFPNYSSELNVNALELEDSALYLCASRSGQRSLYSNQPQHFGDGTRLSIL.

The chain couples TRBV19 to TRBJ2-7; tentatively, D is TRBD2 (6 bases). Germline-derived CDR1 and CDR2 are LNHDA and SQIVND (reference sequence). CDR3 length equals 16 residues. V lost 5 bases, J lost 6 bases, and 23 bases lay in between. CDR3 coding DNA: TGTGCCAGTAGTTCACGGGGGAAAGCCGGGCCCGGCGAGCAGTACTTC. Translated: CASSSRGKAGPGEQYF.

The rearrangement links TRBV29-1 to TRBJ1-4; D remains ambiguous. CDR3 length: 14 residues. Germline lookup yields CDR1 SQVTM and CDR2 ANQGSEA. The V and J ends lost 4 bases and 0 bases respectively, with 9 bases between them. CDR3 sequence reads: CSVADIATNEKLFF. CDR3 nucleotide sequence: TGCAGCGTTGCAGACATAGCAACTAATGAAAAACTGTTTTTT.

This chain joins TRBV6-5 and TRBJ2-3, with 10 nucleotides matching TRBD2. Trimming cost V 2 bases and J 5 bases; bases outside gene matches: 7. CDR1 MNHEY and CDR2 SVGAGI come from the germline V gene. This CDR3 is 16 amino acids long. The CDR3, as DNA: TGTGCCAGCAGTTACGAAGGGACTAGCGTCGGAGATACGCAGTATTTT. This sequence encodes CASSYEGTSVGDTQYF.

The chain links TRBV30 to TRBJ2-1; 8 bases fit TRBD1. This CDR3 has 15 residues. Per germline, CDR1 GTSNPN and CDR2 SVGIG (reference sequence). After removal of 3 bases from V and 3 bases from J, the junction contained 7 bases not matched to a gene. CDR3 sequence reads: CAWSYRDRNYNEQFF. CDR3 DNA: TGTGCCTGGAGCTATCGGGACAGGAACTACAATGAGCAGTTCTTC.

This sequence joins TRBV28 and TRBJ1-1; D uncertain. This CDR3 comprises 12 residues. V was trimmed by 7 bases and J by 8 bases, leaving 14 bases between them. Germline loops: CDR1 MDHEN, CDR2 SYDVKM. The CDR3 region is CASNEHRREAFF. The CDR3 coding sequence is TGTGCCAGCAACGAACACCGTCGCGAAGCTTTCTTT.

The chain employs TRBV27 and TRBJ2-7; 10 bases are shared with TRBD2. Germline V gene lookup returns CDR1 MNHEY and CDR2 SMNVEV (reference sequence). Trimming at V came to 5 bases and at J to 2 bases, leaving 9 bases not matched to a gene. The length of the CDR3 is 16 residues. CDR3 region: CASSGILAGGPYEQYF. Here the CDR3 DNA reads TGTGCCAGCAGTGGGATTTTAGCGGGAGGTCCCTACGAGCAGTACTTC.

The V and J genes are TRBV19 and TRBJ1-1, with a tentative D call TRBD1 (6 bases). CDR3 length: 12 amino acids. The germline gives CDR1 LNHDA, CDR2 SQIVND (reference sequence). Trimming removed 5 bases at V and 7 bases at J, with 11 bases between. The DNA for the CDR3 is TGTGCCAGTAGTCGGACAGCATATGAAGCTTTCTTT. It is translated as CASSRTAYEAFF. The whole variable domain, remainder taken from reference TRBV19 and TRBJ1-1, is DGGITQSPKYLFRKEGQNVTLSCEQNLNHDAMYWYRQDPGQGLRLIYYSQIVNDFQKGDIAEGYSVSREKKESFPLTVTSAQKNPTAFYLCASSRTAYEAFFGQGTRLTVV.

The genes are TRBV18 and TRBJ2-7; 8 bases line up with TRBD1. The germline V gene has CDR1 KGHSH and CDR2 LQKENI. This CDR3 is built from 14 residues. The junction had 5 bases not matched to a gene; V was cut back by 5 bases and J by 2 bases. The CDR3 nucleotides read TGTGCCAGCTCATCCGGGACAGGTGCCTACGAGCAGTACTTC. Protein sequence: CASSSGTGAYEQYF.

This clone was found once. V and J are TRBV18 and TRBJ2-1; D is perhaps TRBD1 (5 bases). Germline lookup yields CDR1 KGHSH and CDR2 LQKENI. V was shortened by 0 bases and J by 8 bases, with 8 bases between the two germline ends. This CDR3 spans 13 amino acids. The CDR3 loop reads CASSPPGPDEQFF. The CDR3 region has the DNA TGTGCCAGCTCACCACCGGGGCCGGATGAGCAGTTCTTC.

The chain carries TRBV27 and TRBJ2-7; TRBD2 is a possible D gene (6 bases). Germline CDR1 is MNHEY and CDR2 is SMNVEV (reference sequence). V lost 2 bases to trimming and J lost 3 bases, with 17 bases between them. The CDR3 covers 16 residues. The CDR3 reads CASSLIPTSRHYEQYF. The CDR3 bases are TGTGCCAGCAGTTTAATCCCTACTAGCCGGCACTACGAGCAGTACTTC.

Only one count was recorded for this clone. The genes are TRBV7-6 and TRBJ2-1; 10 nucleotides line up with TRBD2. The CDR3 runs to 16 residues. Germline V CDR1 and CDR2: SGHVS, FNYEAQ. V trimming: 2 bases; J trimming: 4 bases; junction bases outside the gene matches: 5. CDR3 sequence (DNA): TGTGCCAGCAGCTTACCTAGCGGGAGTAGGTACAATGAGCAGTTCTTC. Its protein product is CASSLPSGSRYNEQFF. The variable domain in full, completed from reference TRBV7-6 and TRBJ2-1, reads GAGVSQSPRYKVTKRGQDVALRCDPISGHVSLYWYRQALGQGPEFLTYFNYEAQQDKSGLPNDRFSAERPEGSISTLTIQRTEQRDSAMYRCASSLPSGSRYNEQFFGPGTRLTVL.

V gene TRBV27 combines with J gene TRBJ2-3; no clear D. Germline loops: CDR1 MNHEY, CDR2 SMNVEV (reference sequence). CDR3 length equals 13 residues. The V end was cut by 7 bases, the J end by 6 bases, with 14 bases between. Here the CDR3 DNA reads TGTGCCAGCAATACCGCTGGGCTTGATACGCAGTATTTT. It specifies CASNTAGLDTQYF.